Listed here are 24 T cell receptor beta chains from one sample, sequenced in a study of blood T cell repertoires in COVID-19. Here immunoSEQ multiplex PCR was the method, and the copy in TCRdb shows in-frame clones only, minus some. Here the sample spans under 60,000 clones, roughly 87% being singletons. The specimen was peripheral blood. Receptor source: a man aged 60 to 75 with acute or convalescent COVID-19.

The gene calls are TRBV5-1 and TRBJ1-6, with TRBD1 identical over 10 bases. Losses at the gene ends were 4 bases for V and 9 bases for J; bases not matched to a gene: 13. The germline V gene encodes CDR1 SGHRS and CDR2 YFSETQ. The CDR3 spans 17 residues. This chain's CDR3 is CASSPGTGAGLGSPLHF. In DNA form, the CDR3 reads TGCGCCAGCAGCCCCGGGACAGGGGCAGGTTTGGGTTCACCCCTCCACTTT.

The sample holds one count of this clone. This chain uses TRBV5-6 with TRBJ1-2; 7 nucleotides line up with TRBD1. V shed 3 bases, J shed 8 bases, and the junction held 4 bases outside the gene matches. The CDR3 has 12 residues. The germline V gene encodes CDR1 SGHDT and CDR2 YYEEEE. CDR3: CASSSTGLGYTF. CDR3 nucleotide sequence: TGTGCCAGCAGCTCGACAGGGTTGGGCTACACCTTC.

The CDR3 region has the DNA TGTGCCAGCAGCCAACGACGGAGTCCTTACGAGCAGTACTTC. Protein sequence: CASSQRRSPYEQYF. The rearrangement joins TRBV3-1 (or the pseudogene TRBV3-2) to TRBJ2-7; D unclear. The V gene's germline CDR1 is LGHDT and CDR2 YNNKEL (reference sequence). CDR3 size: 14 residues. The V end was cut by 2 bases, the J end by 4 bases, with 12 bases between.

A word on this clone: One junction end disagrees with the germline gene, perhaps due to a read error. The DNA of the CDR3 is TGTGCCCGCAGCCGGGGGGGGCGGGGGGAGGAGACCCAGTACTTC. As protein: CARSRGGRGEETQYF. This sequence joins TRBV3-1 (or the pseudogene TRBV3-2) and TRBJ2-5; 8 bases fit TRBD2. CDR1 LGHDT and CDR2 YNNKEL come from the germline V gene (reference sequence). The CDR3 length is 15 residues.

CDR3 region: CSGTSGLYEQFF. The CDR3 region has the DNA TGCAGTGGGACTAGCGGGTTATATGAGCAGTTCTTC. This chain joins TRBV29-1 and TRBJ2-1; TRBD2 aligns across 12 bases. Per germline, CDR1 SQVTM and CDR2 ANQGSEA. The CDR3 totals 12 residues.

The gene calls are TRBV27 and TRBJ1-1, with a weak D call TRBD1 (5 bases). CDR1 is MNHEY and CDR2 is SMNVEV in the germline V gene (reference sequence). Trimming cost V 2 bases and J 4 bases, with 14 bases left between them. The CDR3 has 15 residues. The CDR3 loop reads CASSLRSGVTTEAFF. The CDR3, as DNA: TGTGCCAGCAGTTTACGATCGGGGGTCACCACTGAAGCTTTCTTT.

The chain is built from TRBV6-1 and TRBJ1-6; D is perhaps TRBD1 (6 bases). Germline CDR1 is MNHNS and CDR2 is SASEGT. The CDR3 is 14 amino acids. V lost 3 bases, J lost 8 bases, and 11 bases lay in between. The CDR3 DNA is TGTGCCAGCAGTGACAGGGGTAAGGATTCACCCCTCCACTTT. Its protein is CASSDRGKDSPLHF.

The chain joins TRBV7-9 to TRBJ1-2, with TRBD1 matching 7 bases. The CDR3 sequence is 12 residues long. V was pared by 3 bases and J by 8 bases, with 3 bases of the junction left unmatched. From germline, CDR1 is SEHNR and CDR2 FQNEAQ (reference sequence). The CDR3 protein is CASSLETGGYTF. The CDR3 nucleotides read TGTGCCAGCAGCTTGGAGACAGGGGGCTACACCTTC.

The chain recombines TRBV2 with TRBJ2-2; D possibly corresponds to TRBD1 (5 bases). The germline CDR1 and CDR2 sequences are SNHLY and FYNNEI. CDR3 length equals 16 residues. The ends were cut back, 5 bases at V and 6 bases at J, with 19 bases in the middle. The CDR3 sequence is CASSNVGQGKAGELFF. The CDR3 DNA is TGTGCCAGCAGTAATGTCGGGCAGGGTAAGGCCGGGGAGCTGTTTTTT.

The chain links TRBV5-1 to TRBJ1-6; TRBD1 is a possible D gene (5 bases). CDR1 and CDR2 from the germline V gene are SGHRS and YFSETQ. Deletions cut 7 bases from V and 10 bases from J, with 15 bases between. The CDR3 sequence is 13 residues long. The CDR3: CASSPSKGSPLHF. As DNA, the CDR3 is TGCGCCAGCTCCCCCTCGAAGGGGTCACCCCTCCACTTT.

The V call is TRBV19, the J call TRBJ1-3; D not resolved. The CDR3 has 19 residues. V dropped 6 bases and J dropped 0 bases, with 24 bases sitting between them. Germline V gene lookup returns CDR1 LNHDA and CDR2 SQIVND (reference sequence). CDR3 nucleotide sequence: TGTGCCAGTAGGCCACCGGCGGTTAGTTGGGTCCACTCTGGAAACACCATATATTTT. It encodes CASRPPAVSWVHSGNTIYF.

Points on this clone: Distinct nucleotide sequences in the sample also encode this CDR3. The genes are TRBV6-5 and TRBJ1-3; D gene uncertain. Germline V CDR1 and CDR2: MNHEY, SVGAGI. The V gene lost 0 bases and the J gene lost 3 bases, with 9 bases spanning the gap. The CDR3 runs to 15 residues. This CDR3 reads CASSYSRGLGNTIYF. The CDR3 coding sequence is TGTGCCAGCAGTTACTCGAGAGGGCTTGGAAACACCATATATTTT.

The chain has TRBV5-6 and TRBJ1-1; TRBD1 might be the D (6 bases). The CDR3 sequence is 12 residues long. Trimming took 0 bases from V and 8 from J, leaving 8 bases between them. The germline CDR1 and CDR2 sequences are SGHDT and YYEEEE. This CDR3 reads CASSLERGEAFF. CDR3 bases: TGTGCCAGCAGCTTGGAAAGGGGGGAAGCTTTCTTT. The full variable domain, in which reference TRBV5-6 and TRBJ1-1 provide the parts outside the CDR3, is DAGVTQSPTHLIKTRGQQVTLRCSPKSGHDTVSWYQQALGQGPQFIFQYYEEEERQRGNFPDRFSGHQFPNYSSELNVNALLLGDSALYLCASSLERGEAFFGQGTRLTVV.

This chain connects TRBV5-1 to TRBJ2-7, with a weak D call TRBD1 (6 bases). The V and J ends lost 0 bases and 2 bases respectively, with 12 bases between them. Per germline, CDR1 SGHRS and CDR2 YFSETQ. This CDR3 region has 15 residues. In DNA form, the CDR3 reads TGCGCCAGCAGCTTGGCTGGACAGTCAGCCTACGAGCAGTACTTC. The encoded protein is CASSLAGQSAYEQYF.

This clone was observed a handful of times. This chain uses TRBV6-6 with TRBJ1-2; tentatively, D is TRBD1 (5 bases). Germline assignment: CDR1 MNHNY and CDR2 SVGAGI (reference sequence). This CDR3 spans 14 amino acids. The germline V and J ends were trimmed by 9 bases and 4 bases, with 18 bases remaining between them. CDR3 sequence (DNA): TGTGCCAGTCGGCGGGCGGGGACGGGCTATGGCTACACCTTC. Translation: CASRRAGTGYGYTF.

This chain uses TRBV14 with TRBJ1-1, with D maybe TRBD1 (6 bases). V lost 1 base to trimming and J lost 4 bases, with 10 bases between them. The CDR3 has 14 residues. Germline CDR1 and CDR2: SGHDN and FVKESK. CDR3 in amino acids: CASSQVTGLTEAFF. CDR3 DNA sequence: TGTGCCAGCAGCCAAGTTACAGGGCTCACTGAAGCTTTCTTT. Combining the CDR3 with reference TRBV14 and TRBJ1-1 gives the whole variable domain EAGVTQFPSHSVIEKGQTVTLRCDPISGHDNLYWYRRVMGKEIKFLLHFVKESKQDESGMPNNRFLAERTGGTYSTLKVQPAELEDSGVYFCASSQVTGLTEAFFGQGTRLTVV.

The sample holds one count of this clone. The V call is TRBV7-9, the J call TRBJ1-2; 9 bases align to TRBD1. Looked up from germline, CDR1 is SEHNR and CDR2 is FQNEAQ (reference sequence). The CDR3 consists of 15 residues. V was clipped by 1 base and J by 8 bases; unmatched bases: 8. CDR3 DNA sequence: TGTGCCAGCAGCTTAGAATTCGGGACAGGGAACGGCTACACCTTC. It is translated as CASSLEFGTGNGYTF. The variable domain in full, completed from reference TRBV7-9 and TRBJ1-2, reads DTGVSQNPRHKITKRGQNVTFRCDPISEHNRLYWYRQTLGQGPEFLTYFQNEAQLEKSRLLSDRFSAERPKGSFSTLEIQRTEQGDSAMYLCASSLEFGTGNGYTFGSGTRLTVV.

The CDR3, as DNA: TGCAGCGCCCGAACAAGACAGACAGGGGGCGACTATGGCTACACCTTC. Translation gives CSARTRQTGGDYGYTF. J is TRBJ1-2 and V is TRBV29-1; 10 bases are a match to TRBD1. There are 16 residues in the CDR3. Looked up from germline, CDR1 is SQVTM and CDR2 is ANQGSEA. The V gene end was trimmed by 7 bases and the J gene end by 3 bases; junction bases not matched to a gene: 14. The full variable domain, in which reference TRBV29-1 and TRBJ1-2 provide the parts outside the CDR3, is SAVISQKPSRDICQRGTSLTIQCQVDSQVTMMFWYRQQPGQSLTLIATANQGSEATYESGFVIDKFPISRPNLTFSTLTVSNMSPEDSSIYLCSARTRQTGGDYGYTFGSGTRLTVV.

This clone showed up just once. V gene TRBV19 combines with J gene TRBJ1-2, with 7 bases identical to TRBD1. The CDR3 runs to 16 residues. Germline V gene data show CDR1 as LNHDA and CDR2 as SQIVND (reference sequence). V was pared by 5 bases and J by 1 base, with 10 bases of the junction left unmatched. CDR3 loop: CASSPIRDSFNYGYTF. CDR3 DNA sequence: TGTGCCAGTAGTCCAATCAGGGACAGTTTTAACTATGGCTACACCTTC.

The chain employs TRBV24-1 and TRBJ1-5; TRBD1 matches at 7 bases. CDR1 KGHDR and CDR2 SFDVKD come from the germline V gene. V gave up 8 bases and J gave up 6 bases; unmatched junction bases: 6. CDR3 size: 13 residues. The CDR3 loop is CATKDRTGQPQHF. The DNA for the CDR3 is TGTGCCACCAAGGACAGGACAGGTCAGCCCCAGCATTTT.

This sequence joins TRBV19 and TRBJ1-5; D remains unclear. The CDR3 totals 13 residues. V was pared by 9 bases and J by 5 bases, with 14 bases between. In germline, CDR1 is LNHDA, CDR2 SQIVND (reference sequence). The CDR3 region has the DNA TGTGCCAGCTCCTCGCTCCAGGATCAGCCCCAGCATTTT. It translates to CASSSLQDQPQHF.

The CDR3 nucleotides are TGTGCCAGCCATATGACAGGGGGCGTCCAAGAGACCCAGTACTTC. Its translation: CASHMTGGVQETQYF. J is TRBJ2-5 and V is TRBV4-2; 10 bases are shared with TRBD1. Trimming at V came to 8 bases and at J to 1 base, leaving 7 bases not matched to a gene. The CDR3 sequence is 15 residues long. Per germline, CDR1 LGHNA and CDR2 YNFKEQ.

V and J are TRBV5-5 and TRBJ1-5; 7 bases are shared with TRBD1. The J segment lost 6 bases and the V segment lost 1 base, leaving 10 bases of the junction unmatched. The CDR3 is 16 residues long. Germline CDR1 is SGHKS and CDR2 is YYEKEE (reference sequence). Written as DNA, the CDR3 is TGTGCCAGCAGCTTGCTGCTCCAGGGGGGAAGTCAGCCCCAGCATTTT. It codes for CASSLLLQGGSQPQHF.

The gene calls are TRBV29-1 and TRBJ2-7; D not resolved. V was shortened by 5 bases and J by 2 bases, with 7 bases between the two germline ends. The CDR3 has 11 residues. Germline CDR1 is SQVTM and CDR2 is ANQGSEA. CDR3 sequence: CSVSIPYEQYF. Here the CDR3 DNA reads TGCAGCGTTTCTATCCCCTACGAGCAGTACTTC.